The rows below give T cell receptor beta chains drawn from one sample of a study of PD-1 blockade in classical Hodgkin lymphoma. Assay: immunoSEQ multiplex PCR; the TCRdb copy retains only in-frame clones and omits some. Of about 30,000 clones listed, 90% to 95% are singletons. The sample consisted of peripheral blood mononuclear cells (PBMCs). The receptors here all came from a human donor with classical Hodgkin lymphoma. CDR3s include the opening cysteine and the closing phenylalanine or tryptophan. The order of the fields is V gene, D gene, J gene, clone size, CDR3 length, CDR3 DNA, CDR3 protein. D genes are given only for firm matches. Size is omitted from some rows. Given values are once, few, many or a class for expanded clones.

TRBV19	-	TRBJ1-5	-	13	TGTGCCAGTAGTATAGGGGGGGACCAGCCCCAGCATTTT	CASSIGGDQPQHF
TRBV9	-	TRBJ1-1	-	14	TGTGCCAGCAGCGTTTTTTCGGGAGGCACTGAAGCTTTCTTT	CASSVFSGGTEAFF
TRBV7-6	TRBD1	TRBJ2-5	-	20	TGTGCCAGCAGCTTAGCGTTTTTTCCCCGGGGACAGGGGCTTTGGGAGACCCAGTACTTC	CASSLAFFPRGQGLWETQYF
TRBV2	TRBD2	TRBJ2-5	-	19	TGTGCCAGCAGTGATCTTTTTCTAGCGGGAGTCGGGAGTTCAGAGACCCAGTACTTC	CASSDLFLAGVGSSETQYF
TRBV5-4	-	TRBJ2-3	-	16	TGTGCCAGCAGCTTGGATAGCGGAATTAGCACAGATACGCAGTATTTT	CASSLDSGISTDTQYF
TRBV19	-	TRBJ2-3	-	14	TGTGCCAGTAGTCCTCGGGGGAGCACAGATACGCAGTATTTT	CASSPRGSTDTQYF
TRBV10-3	-	TRBJ2-3	-	16	TGTGCCATCAGACCCGGTGTTACAGGGACCCCTATAGGAGAGTATTTT	CAIRPGVTGTPIGEYF
TRBV7-2	-	TRBJ2-7	-	15	TGTGCCAGCAGCTCCGGGTTGGTAGCGGCGGCCGAGCAGTACTTC	CASSSGLVAAAEQYF
TRBV7-8	-	TRBJ1-2	-	14	TGTGCCAGCAGTCCGAAGTCAGCGGCGGGTGGCTACACCTTC	CASSPKSAAGGYTF
TRBV18	-	TRBJ2-3	-	12	TGTGCCAGCTCCGAGATACGGGATACGCAGTATTTT	CASSEIRDTQYF
TRBV6-1	-	TRBJ2-7	-	15	TGTGCCAGCAGTGACGGTGGGGGCAGCTCCTACGAGCAGTACTTC	CASSDGGGSSYEQYF
TRBV19	TRBD2	TRBJ2-2	-	16	TGTGCCAGTAGTGGGGAGAGCGGGAGGGTCACCGGGGAGCTGTTTTTT	CASSGESGRVTGELFF
TRBV19	TRBD1	TRBJ2-1	once	15	TGTGCCAGTAAACCCGGGACAGGGCGCTACAATGAGCAGTTCTTC	CASKPGTGRYNEQFF
TRBV28	-	TRBJ1-2	-	17	TGTGCCAGCAGTTCCTGGCTAGGGAGGACATCTCAGGGCGGCTACACCTTC	CASSSWLGRTSQGGYTF
TRBV6-6	-	TRBJ2-7	-	11	TGTGCCAGCAGTCCCTCCAGGGAGCAGTACTTC	CASSPSREQYF
TRBV7-9	-	TRBJ1-2	once	16	TGTGCCAGCAGCAAAGGGGACCATGGAAAGACCTATGGCTACACCTTC	CASSKGDHGKTYGYTF
TRBV18	-	TRBJ1-1	once	14	TGTGCCAGCTCACTCAGGAACGCTGGGACTGAAGCTTTCTTT	CASSLRNAGTEAFF
TRBV28	TRBD1	TRBJ1-2	-	14	TGTGCCAGCAGTACGGGACAGCATAACTATGGCTACACCTTC	CASSTGQHNYGYTF
TRBV5-1	TRBD2	TRBJ2-7	-	15	TGCGCCAGCAACCGGGGGGGCGGTCCAGAAGGCGAGCAGTACTTC	CASNRGGGPEGEQYF
TRBV5-1	-	TRBJ2-7	-	14	TGCGCCAGCAGCCCCGGACGGACAGTCTACGAGCAGTACTTC	CASSPGRTVYEQYF